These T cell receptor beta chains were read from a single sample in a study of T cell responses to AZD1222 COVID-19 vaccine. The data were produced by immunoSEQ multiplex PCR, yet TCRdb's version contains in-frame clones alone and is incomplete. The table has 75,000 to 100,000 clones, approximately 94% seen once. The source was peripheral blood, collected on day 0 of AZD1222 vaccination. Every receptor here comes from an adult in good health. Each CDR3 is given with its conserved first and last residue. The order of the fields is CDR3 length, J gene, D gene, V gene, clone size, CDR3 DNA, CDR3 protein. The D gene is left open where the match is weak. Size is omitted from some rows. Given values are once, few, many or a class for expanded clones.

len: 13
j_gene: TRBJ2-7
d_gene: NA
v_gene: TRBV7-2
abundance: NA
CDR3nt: TGTGCCAGCAGCTCGTCGACAGGTTACGAGCAGTACTTC
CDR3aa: CASSSSTGYEQYF

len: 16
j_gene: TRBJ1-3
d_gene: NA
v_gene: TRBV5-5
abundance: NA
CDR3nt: TGTGCCAGCAGCGGCGGGACGCCGGCCTCTGGAAACACCATATATTTT
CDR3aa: CASSGGTPASGNTIYF

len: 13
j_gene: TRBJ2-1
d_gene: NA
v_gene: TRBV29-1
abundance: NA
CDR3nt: TGCAGCGTTGAAGTGGCAGGGGCGCTCCTCCGGTTCTTC
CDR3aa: CSVEVAGALLRFF

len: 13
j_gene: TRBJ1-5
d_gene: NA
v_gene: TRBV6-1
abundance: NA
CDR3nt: TGTGCCAGCAGTGACAGCCCCAATCAGCCCCAGCATTTT
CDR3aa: CASSDSPNQPQHF

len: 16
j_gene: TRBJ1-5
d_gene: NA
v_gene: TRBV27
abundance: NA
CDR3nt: TGTGCCAGCAGTTTAAGGGCATTAAGGAGTTTACAGCCCCAGCATTTT
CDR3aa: CASSLRALRSLQPQHF

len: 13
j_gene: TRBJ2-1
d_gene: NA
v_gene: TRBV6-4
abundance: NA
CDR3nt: TGTGCCAGCAGTATAGAGATTCGGGGTGAGCAGTTCTTC
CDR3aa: CASSIEIRGEQFF

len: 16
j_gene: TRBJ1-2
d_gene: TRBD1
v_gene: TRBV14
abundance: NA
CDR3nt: TGTGCCAGCAGCGCCCGAGGGGGACAGTCGAACTATGGCTACACCTTC
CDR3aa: CASSARGGQSNYGYTF

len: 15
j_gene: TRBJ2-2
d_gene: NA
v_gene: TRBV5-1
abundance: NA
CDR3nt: TGCGCCAGCAGCTCTCTGACAGGGAACACCGGGGAGCTGTTTTTT
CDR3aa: CASSSLTGNTGELFF

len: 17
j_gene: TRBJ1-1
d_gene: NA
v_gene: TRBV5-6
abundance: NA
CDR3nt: TGTGCCAGCAGCTTGATGACGGGCCTCTCGGAGGACACTGAAGCTTTCTTT
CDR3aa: CASSLMTGLSEDTEAFF

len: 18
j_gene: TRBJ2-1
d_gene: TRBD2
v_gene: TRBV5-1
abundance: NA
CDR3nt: TGCGCCAGCAGCTTGGTACTAGCGGGAGACCTCTCCTACAATGAGCAGTTCTTC
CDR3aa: CASSLVLAGDLSYNEQFF

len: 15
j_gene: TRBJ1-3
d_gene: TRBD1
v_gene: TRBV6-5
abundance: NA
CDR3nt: TGTGCCAGCAGTTACCACGGACAGGGTGGAAACACCATATATTTT
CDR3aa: CASSYHGQGGNTIYF

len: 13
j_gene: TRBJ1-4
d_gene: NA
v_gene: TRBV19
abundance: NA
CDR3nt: TGTGCCAGTAGCCTATCGCGGGGTGAAAAACTGTTTTTT
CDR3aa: CASSLSRGEKLFF

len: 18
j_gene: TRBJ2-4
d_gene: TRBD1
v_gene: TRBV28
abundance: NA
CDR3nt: TGTGCCAGCAGTTTAATCACAGGGGCCCAGGAACGACGGAACATTCAGTACTTC
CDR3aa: CASSLITGAQERRNIQYF

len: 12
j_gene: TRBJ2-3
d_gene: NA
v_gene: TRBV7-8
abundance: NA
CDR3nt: TGTGCCAGCAGCCCGAACACAGATACGCAGTATTTT
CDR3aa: CASSPNTDTQYF

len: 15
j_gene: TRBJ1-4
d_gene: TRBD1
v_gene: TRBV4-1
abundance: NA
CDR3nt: TGCGCCAGCAGCCAACCGGGACAGGGTAATGAAAAACTGTTTTTT
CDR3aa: CASSQPGQGNEKLFF

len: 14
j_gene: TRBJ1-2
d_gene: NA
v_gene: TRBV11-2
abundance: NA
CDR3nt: TGTGCCAGCAGCCCTAGTGGGGGGCAGGGTGGCTACACCTTC
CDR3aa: CASSPSGGQGGYTF

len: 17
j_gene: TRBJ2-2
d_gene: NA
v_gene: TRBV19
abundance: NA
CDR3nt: TGTGCCAGTATAAATACAGGGTTAGGGACGAACACCGGGGAGCTGTTTTTT
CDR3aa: CASINTGLGTNTGELFF

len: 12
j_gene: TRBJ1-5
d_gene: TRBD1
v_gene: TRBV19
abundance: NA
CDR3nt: TGTGCCACCGGACAGGGCGATCAGCCCCAGCATTTT
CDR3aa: CATGQGDQPQHF

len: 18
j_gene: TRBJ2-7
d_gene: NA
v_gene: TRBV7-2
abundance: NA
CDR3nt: TGTGCCAGCAGCTTATCCCCAATTGGACGGGAGTTTTCCTACGAGCAGTACTTC
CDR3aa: CASSLSPIGREFSYEQYF

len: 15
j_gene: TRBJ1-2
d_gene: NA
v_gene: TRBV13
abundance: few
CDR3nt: TGTGCCAGCAGCTTAGGCTGGGAGACTAACTATGGCTACACCTTC
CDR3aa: CASSLGWETNYGYTF

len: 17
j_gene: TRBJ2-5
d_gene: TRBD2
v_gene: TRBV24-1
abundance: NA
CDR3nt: TGTGCCACCAGTGCCGGGACTAGCGGGGGGGCCGGAGAGACCCAGTACTTC
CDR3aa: CATSAGTSGGAGETQYF

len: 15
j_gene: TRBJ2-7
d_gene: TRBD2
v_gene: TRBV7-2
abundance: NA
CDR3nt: TGTGCCAGCAGCCTCGGACTAGCGGGATCCTACGAGCAGTACTTC
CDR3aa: CASSLGLAGSYEQYF

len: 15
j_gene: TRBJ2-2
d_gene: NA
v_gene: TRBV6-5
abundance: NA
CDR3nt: TGTGCCAGTTCCTTGCGAGGGGCAAACACCGGGGAGCTGTTTTTT
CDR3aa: CASSLRGANTGELFF

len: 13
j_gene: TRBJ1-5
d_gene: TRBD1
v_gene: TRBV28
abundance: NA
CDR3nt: TGTGCCAGCAGTCCCAGGGGGAATCAGCCCCAGCATTTT
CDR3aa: CASSPRGNQPQHF

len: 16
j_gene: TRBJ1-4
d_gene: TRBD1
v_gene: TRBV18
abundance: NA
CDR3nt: TGTGCCAGCTCACCAGCCCAGGGGGGACTGGAGGAAAAACTGTTTTTT
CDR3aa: CASSPAQGGLEEKLFF

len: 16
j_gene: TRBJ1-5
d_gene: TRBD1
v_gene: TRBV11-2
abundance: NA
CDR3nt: TGTGCCAGCAGCTTTCCGGACAGGGCTAGAAGTCAGCCCCAGCATTTT
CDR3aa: CASSFPDRARSQPQHF

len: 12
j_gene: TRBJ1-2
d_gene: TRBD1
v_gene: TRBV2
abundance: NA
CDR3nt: TGTGCCAGCAGGGTGGACAGGGATGGCTACACCTTC
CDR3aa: CASRVDRDGYTF

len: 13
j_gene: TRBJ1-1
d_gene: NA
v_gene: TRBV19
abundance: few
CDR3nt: TGTGCCAGTAGTACAGACATCTACACTGAAGCTTTCTTT
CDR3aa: CASSTDIYTEAFF

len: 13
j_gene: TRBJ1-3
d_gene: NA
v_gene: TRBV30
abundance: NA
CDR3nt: TGTGCCTGGAAGTTAGGGGGTGGAAACACCATATATTTT
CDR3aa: CAWKLGGGNTIYF

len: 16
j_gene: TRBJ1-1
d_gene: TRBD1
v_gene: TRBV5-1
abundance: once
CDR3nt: TGCGCCAGCAGCTCGAGGGACAGACTCTTAGTCACTGAAGCTTTCTTT
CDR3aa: CASSSRDRLLVTEAFF

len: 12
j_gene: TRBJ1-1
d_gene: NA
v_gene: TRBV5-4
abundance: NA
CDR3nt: TGTGCCAGCAGGCTGGGGGAAGGTGAAGCTTTCTTT
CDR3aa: CASRLGEGEAFF

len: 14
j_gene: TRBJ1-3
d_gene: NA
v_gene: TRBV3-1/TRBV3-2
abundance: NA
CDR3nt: TGTGCCAGCAGCCGGGGCCGTTCGGGAAACACCATATATTTT
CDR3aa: CASSRGRSGNTIYF

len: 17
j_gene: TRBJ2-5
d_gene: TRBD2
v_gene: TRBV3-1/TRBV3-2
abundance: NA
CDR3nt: TGTGCCAGCAGCCTTGCTAGCGGGGGGGCATATCAAGAGACCCAGTACTTC
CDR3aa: CASSLASGGAYQETQYF

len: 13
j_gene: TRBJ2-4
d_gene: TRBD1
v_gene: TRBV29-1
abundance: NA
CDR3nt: TGCAGCGTTTTCGGGACAGCAAAAAACATTCAGTACTTC
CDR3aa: CSVFGTAKNIQYF

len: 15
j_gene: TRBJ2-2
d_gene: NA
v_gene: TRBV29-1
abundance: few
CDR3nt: TGCAGCGTTGAAGTGGTGGGGACAACCACCGGGGAGCTGTTTTTT
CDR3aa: CSVEVVGTTTGELFF

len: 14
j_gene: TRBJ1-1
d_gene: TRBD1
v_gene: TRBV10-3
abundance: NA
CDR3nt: TGTGCCATCGCCGGGACAGGGGGTAGGACTGAAGCTTTCTTT
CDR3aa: CAIAGTGGRTEAFF

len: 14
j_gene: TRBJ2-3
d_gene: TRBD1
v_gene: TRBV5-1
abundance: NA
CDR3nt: TGCGCCAGCAGGCCGGGACAGAACACAGATACGCAGTATTTT
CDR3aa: CASRPGQNTDTQYF